The 31 T cell receptor beta chains listed next were all sequenced from one sample in a study of somatic mutations in cytotoxic T cells in rheumatoid arthritis. The method was immunoSEQ multiplex PCR; TCRdb's version includes in-frame clones alone and lacks a portion of them. The sample lists under 20,000 clones, 80% seen once, with 28% in the top ten. The sequencing sample was made of CD8+ T cells sorted from blood. These TCRs come from an adult with rheumatoid arthritis.

This sequence joins TRBV2 and TRBJ1-5, with 8 bases fitting TRBD1. V shed 6 bases and J 4 bases; nucleotides not matched to a gene: 8. The CDR3 length is 15 residues. The germline CDR1 and CDR2 sequences are SNHLY and FYNNEI. CDR3 nucleotide sequence: TGTGCCAGCAGAGCCGGGACAGGAGGTAATCAGCCCCAGCATTTT. This codes for CASRAGTGGNQPQHF.

V and J are TRBV25-1 and TRBJ1-1; the D is unclear. The CDR3 extends over 14 amino acids. V gave up 3 bases and J gave up 1 base, with 9 bases separating them. Germline CDR1 is MGHDK and CDR2 is SYGVNS. In DNA form, the CDR3 reads TGTGCCAGCAGTGACCCCCTGGGGAACACTGAAGCTTTCTTT. This encodes CASSDPLGNTEAFF.

The V and J genes are TRBV30 and TRBJ2-5; D is undetermined. V lost 5 bases, J lost 2 bases, and 9 bases lay in between. CDR1 GTSNPN and CDR2 SVGIG come from the germline V gene (reference sequence). The CDR3 has 12 residues. In nucleotides, the CDR3 is TGTGCCTGGTCCTTGGCGCAAGAGACCCAGTACTTC. Translated, it gives CAWSLAQETQYF.

The chain has TRBV7-6 and TRBJ2-3; 12 bases line up with TRBD2. The CDR3 sequence is 17 residues long. Germline V CDR1 and CDR2: SGHVS, FNYEAQ. The ends lost 1 base at V and 6 bases at J; junction bases unmatched: 8. CDR3 nucleotides: TGTGCCAGCAGCTTAGAAACTAGCGGGGGGAACCCGGATACGCAGTATTTT. Protein product: CASSLETSGGNPDTQYF.

V and J are TRBV30 and TRBJ2-1, with a possible D match to TRBD2 (5 bases). The CDR3 contains 13 residues. V was pared by 4 bases and J by 5 bases, with 12 bases between. Germline CDR1 GTSNPN, CDR2 SVGIG (reference sequence). CDR3: CAWNWLANNEQFF. The CDR3 nucleotides read TGTGCCTGGAACTGGCTAGCCAACAATGAGCAGTTCTTC.

This chain connects TRBV6-4 to TRBJ2-3, with TRBD2 matching 10 bases. CDR1 and CDR2 from the germline V gene are MRHNA and SNTAGT. The V and J ends lost 4 bases and 0 bases, in that order; junction bases with no gene match: 1. This CDR3 region has 15 residues. The CDR3, as DNA: TGTGCCAGCAGTGGAGCGGGAGGGAGCACAGATACGCAGTATTTT. Protein sequence: CASSGAGGSTDTQYF.

V and J are TRBV5-1 and TRBJ2-7; D not certain. CDR3 length: 15 residues. V lost 3 bases and J 1 base, leaving 14 bases between the germline ends. Germline-derived CDR1 and CDR2 are SGHRS and YFSETQ. CDR3 bases: TGCGCCAGCAGCTCGCACGCACGTCGGTCCTACGAGCAGTACTTC. It yields the protein CASSSHARRSYEQYF.

This clone occurred a few times. The junction departs from the called germline gene at one end, perhaps through a read error. This rearrangement joins TRBV9 to TRBJ2-7; the D gene is possibly TRBD1 (6 bases). This CDR3 has 10 residues. Per germline, CDR1 SGDLS and CDR2 YYNGEE. The CDR3 protein is CASSGRDISF. CDR3 sequence (DNA): TGTGCCAGCAGCGGCCGGGACATCTCTTTC.

V usage is TRBV28 and J usage is TRBJ2-7; D is unclear. The CDR3 length is 14 residues. Trimming took 5 bases from V and 2 from J, leaving 13 bases between them. Germline CDR1 is MDHEN and CDR2 is SYDVKM. CDR3: CASSLPMAAYEQYF. DNA of the CDR3: TGTGCCAGCAGTCTGCCCATGGCTGCCTACGAGCAGTACTTC.

The chain uses TRBV19 and TRBJ1-5; D ambiguous. V lost 6 bases and J 0 bases, leaving 6 bases between the germline ends. The CDR3 totals 13 residues. CDR1 LNHDA and CDR2 SQIVND come from the germline V gene (reference sequence). The CDR3 nucleotides are TGTGCCAGTAGCCCCTATAGCAATCAGCCCCAGCATTTT. Its protein is CASSPYSNQPQHF. Full variable domain (outside the CDR3, taken from reference TRBV19 and TRBJ1-5): DGGITQSPKYLFRKEGQNVTLSCEQNLNHDAMYWYRQDPGQGLRLIYYSQIVNDFQKGDIAEGYSVSREKKESFPLTVTSAQKNPTAFYLCASSPYSNQPQHFGDGTRLSIL.

This sequence joins TRBV11-2 and TRBJ2-7; D is tentatively TRBD1 or TRBD2 (5 bases each). Germline CDR1 and CDR2: SGHAT and FQNNGV. Between the trimmed V and J ends, which lost 4 bases and 0 bases, there was a span of 16 bases. The CDR3 runs to 16 residues. This chain's CDR3 is CASSSDGGLSSYEQYF. CDR3 nucleotides: TGTGCCAGCAGCTCAGATGGGGGTCTGAGCTCCTACGAGCAGTACTTC.

This chain uses TRBV27 with TRBJ2-3, with 11 bases identical to TRBD1. Germline-derived CDR1 and CDR2 are MNHEY and SMNVEV (reference sequence). The V segment lost 1 base and the J segment 6 bases; nucleotides outside the gene matches: 3. This CDR3 is built from 15 residues. The CDR3: CASSLWDRGSDTQYF. In DNA, the CDR3 is TGTGCCAGCAGTTTATGGGACAGGGGGAGTGATACGCAGTATTTT.

The rearrangement uses TRBV15 and TRBJ2-7, with TRBD2 matching 9 bases. Trimming cost V 0 bases and J 4 bases; bases outside gene matches: 7. The CDR3 spans 16 residues. Germline V lookup: CDR1 LNHNV, CDR2 YYDKDF (reference sequence). The CDR3 loop is CATSRDAGGIWYEQYF. The DNA for the CDR3 is TGTGCCACCAGCAGAGATGCGGGAGGGATCTGGTACGAGCAGTACTTC.

V and J are TRBV30 and TRBJ2-5; D is perhaps TRBD1 or TRBD2 (5 bases each). The CDR3 runs to 14 residues. V lost 3 bases and J lost 3, with 14 bases in between. Looked up from germline, CDR1 is GTSNPN and CDR2 is SVGIG (reference sequence). This CDR3 reads CAWSRSGPEETQYF. Here the CDR3 DNA reads TGTGCCTGGAGCCGGTCGGGGCCGGAAGAGACCCAGTACTTC.

A few counts support this clone. The chain uses TRBV7-9 and TRBJ1-1; D is undetermined. Germline values: CDR1 SEHNR, CDR2 FQNEAQ (reference sequence). The germline V and J ends were trimmed by 7 bases and 3 bases, with 15 bases remaining between them. This CDR3 is built from 14 residues. The CDR3 DNA is TGTGCCAGCATTTGGGCCCAAGCTTACACTGAAGCTTTCTTT. As protein: CASIWAQAYTEAFF.

V is TRBV19 and J is TRBJ2-7; D gene ambiguous. This CDR3 has 13 residues. Trimming left V 0 bases short and J 3 bases short, with 6 bases between. CDR1 and CDR2 from the germline V gene are LNHDA and SQIVND (reference sequence). The CDR3 reads CASSIEGYYEQYF. Written as DNA, the CDR3 is TGTGCCAGTAGTATAGAAGGGTACTACGAGCAGTACTTC. The entire variable domain, with the rest obtained from reference TRBV19 and TRBJ2-7, is as follows: DGGITQSPKYLFRKEGQNVTLSCEQNLNHDAMYWYRQDPGQGLRLIYYSQIVNDFQKGDIAEGYSVSREKKESFPLTVTSAQKNPTAFYLCASSIEGYYEQYFGPGTRLTVT.

The chain uses TRBV5-6 and TRBJ2-3; the D call may be TRBD1 or TRBD2 (5 bases each). Germline V gene data show CDR1 as SGHDT and CDR2 as YYEEEE. V lost 1 base, J lost 9 bases, and 21 bases lay in between. The length of the CDR3 is 16 residues. As DNA, the CDR3 is TGTGCCAGCAGCTTGTTAGAGACAGAGACTATTTGGACGCAGTATTTT. Its protein product is CASSLLETETIWTQYF.

This chain uses TRBV27 with TRBJ1-2; weak D call: TRBD1 (5 bases). CDR1 and CDR2 (germline): MNHEY, SMNVEV (reference sequence). Deletions cut 5 bases from V and 2 bases from J, with 12 bases between. The CDR3 extends over 14 amino acids. Here the CDR3 DNA reads TGTGCCAGCAGTCCCCGGGACCTGAACTATGGCTACACCTTC. It specifies CASSPRDLNYGYTF.

DNA of the CDR3: TGTGCCAGCAGCTATCAAGGGAGTTCGGACACTGAAGCTTTCTTT. Protein: CASSYQGSSDTEAFF. This rearrangement joins TRBV27 to TRBJ1-1; D is unresolved. Germline lookup yields CDR1 MNHEY and CDR2 SMNVEV (reference sequence). The length of the CDR3 is 15 residues. The V end lost 6 bases, the J end lost 3 bases, and 17 bases lay between the germline ends.

The chain couples TRBV9 to TRBJ2-1; no firm D call. The CDR3 is 13 residues long. Germline CDR1 SGDLS, CDR2 YYNGEE. The V and J ends lost 6 bases and 3 bases respectively, with 10 bases between them. The CDR3 DNA is TGTGCCAGCAAGGACGCCCGCTACAATGAGCAGTTCTTC. Encoded protein: CASKDARYNEQFF.

This clone was counted once. The V gene is TRBV7-9, the J gene TRBJ2-1; 8 bases are shared with TRBD1. CDR3 length: 13 residues. CDR1 is SEHNR, CDR2 FQNEAQ, per germline (reference sequence). V gave up 0 bases and J gave up 10 bases; unmatched junction bases: 2. In DNA form, the CDR3 reads TGTGCCAGCAGCTTAGCGCAGGGGGCAGAGCAGTTCTTC. Encoded protein: CASSLAQGAEQFF.

The rearrangement links TRBV7-6 to TRBJ1-1; 10 nucleotides match TRBD1. CDR3 length equals 16 residues. V shed 5 bases, J shed 0 bases, and the junction held 6 bases outside the gene matches. Germline V gene sequence: CDR1 SGHVS, CDR2 FNYEAQ. For the CDR3, the DNA is TGTGCCAGCAGCGTCGGACAGGGGGGGGTGAACACTGAAGCTTTCTTT. Translation: CASSVGQGGVNTEAFF.

This chain uses TRBV4-2 with TRBJ2-7; the match to TRBD1 covers 10 bases. The ends lost 0 bases at V and 5 bases at J; junction bases unmatched: 4. The germline V gene has CDR1 LGHNA and CDR2 YNFKEQ. CDR3 size: 15 residues. CDR3 bases: TGTGCCAGCAGCCAAGAGGGGACAGGGGTTCACGAGCAGTACTTC. It encodes CASSQEGTGVHEQYF.

This sequence joins TRBV2 and TRBJ2-1, with D possibly TRBD1 on 5 matching bases. Germline loops: CDR1 SNHLY, CDR2 FYNNEI. The length of the CDR3 is 19 residues. Trimming shortened V by 6 bases and J by 7 bases, and 31 bases separated the two germline ends. CDR3 protein: CASSEVLGIQGGQLNEQFF. CDR3 in DNA: TGTGCCAGCAGCGAGGTATTGGGGATCCAGGGTGGACAATTAAATGAGCAGTTCTTC.

The CDR3 spells CASSQTYGQGLNTIYF. The CDR3 DNA sequence: TGCGCCAGCAGCCAGACATACGGACAGGGCTTAAACACCATATATTTT. The genes are TRBV4-1 and TRBJ1-3; 8 nucleotides agree with TRBD1. CDR1 is MGHRA, CDR2 YSYEKL, per germline. V lost 3 bases, J lost 6 bases, and 10 bases stayed unmatched. The CDR3 sequence is 16 residues long.

On this clone: The same CDR3 arises from other DNA sequences in this sample as well. The CDR3 spells CAWRDPRGSTEAFF. CDR3 nucleotides: TGTGCCTGGAGAGACCCAAGGGGCTCCACTGAAGCTTTCTTT. The rearrangement links TRBV30 to TRBJ1-1; D perhaps matches TRBD1 (5 bases). The CDR3 sequence is 14 residues long. The V gene lost 3 bases and the J gene lost 4 bases, with 15 bases spanning the gap. Germline V CDR1 and CDR2: GTSNPN, SVGIG (reference sequence).

The chain carries TRBV30 and TRBJ1-1, with D possibly being TRBD1 (6 bases). Germline V CDR1 and CDR2: GTSNPN, SVGIG (reference sequence). Trimming shortened V by 3 bases and J by 5 bases, and 16 bases separated the two germline ends. The CDR3 spans 14 residues. The CDR3 loop reads CAWRSPRGHTEAFF. CDR3 nucleotides: TGTGCCTGGAGATCCCCCCGGGGGCATACTGAAGCTTTCTTT.

The CDR3 sequence is CASSGSTGGVQWATNEKLFF. The CDR3 bases are TGTGCCAGCAGTGGGTCTACAGGGGGAGTTCAGTGGGCAACTAATGAAAAACTGTTTTTT. The rearrangement uses TRBV2 and TRBJ1-4; 8 bases agree with TRBD1. This CDR3 is built from 20 residues. Trimming removed 4 bases from V and 0 bases from J; junction bases left unmatched: 16. Germline CDR1 and CDR2: SNHLY and FYNNEI. Filled out from reference TRBV2 and TRBJ1-4, the complete variable domain reads EPEVTQTPSHQVTQMGQEVILRCVPISNHLYFYWYRQILGQKVEFLVSFYNNEISEKSEIFDDQFSVERPDGSNFTLKIRSTKLEDSAMYFCASSGSTGGVQWATNEKLFFGSGTQLSVL.

The J gene is TRBJ2-1, the V gene TRBV30, with TRBD2 matching 8 bases. CDR3 length: 17 amino acids. V shed 0 bases, J shed 4 bases, and the junction held 11 bases outside the gene matches. Germline V lookup: CDR1 GTSNPN, CDR2 SVGIG (reference sequence). This CDR3 is CAWSVGAQAGGYNEQFF. The DNA for the CDR3 is TGTGCCTGGAGTGTAGGGGCCCAGGCGGGGGGATACAATGAGCAGTTCTTC.

The rearrangement uses TRBV5-1 and TRBJ2-7, with D maybe TRBD2 (6 bases). V lost 4 bases and J lost 0, with 14 bases in between. The V gene's germline CDR1 is SGHRS and CDR2 YFSETQ. The CDR3 contains 15 residues. The CDR3 DNA reads as TGCGCCAGCAGCCTAGTTAGCGGAAGCTCCTACGAGCAGTACTTC. Encoded protein: CASSLVSGSSYEQYF.

This sequence joins TRBV14 and TRBJ2-5; tentatively, D is TRBD1 (6 bases). V was pared by 3 bases and J by 7 bases, with 12 bases between. Germline CDR1 is SGHDN and CDR2 is FVKESK. The CDR3 contains 13 residues. In DNA, the CDR3 is TGTGCCAGCAGCCAGGGGGCTTCGGGGACCCAGTACTTC. It encodes CASSQGASGTQYF.